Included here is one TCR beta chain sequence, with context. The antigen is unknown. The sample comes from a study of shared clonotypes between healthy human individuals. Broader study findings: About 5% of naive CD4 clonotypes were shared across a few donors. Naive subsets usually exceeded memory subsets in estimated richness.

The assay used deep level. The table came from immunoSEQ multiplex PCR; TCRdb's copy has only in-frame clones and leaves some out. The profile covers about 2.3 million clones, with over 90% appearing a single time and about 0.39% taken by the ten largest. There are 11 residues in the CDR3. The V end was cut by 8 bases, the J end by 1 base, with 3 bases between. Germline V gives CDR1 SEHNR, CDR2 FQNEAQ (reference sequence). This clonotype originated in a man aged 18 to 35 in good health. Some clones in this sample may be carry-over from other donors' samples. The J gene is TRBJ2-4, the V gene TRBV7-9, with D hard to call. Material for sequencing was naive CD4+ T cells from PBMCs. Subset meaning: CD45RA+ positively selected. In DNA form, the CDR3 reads TGTGCCAGCGGGGCCAAAAACATTCAGTACTTC. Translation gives CASGAKNIQYF.